A single sample is the source of the 15 T cell receptor beta chains below, sequenced in a study of blood T cells in healthy people across ages. The authors ran a second PCR of 7 to 11 cycles using a sample-barcoded 5' primer and a J-beta primer mix. Via MiXCR, TCRdb re-called the 5' RACE reads, giving one row per CDR3 protein. The repertoire has under 750,000 distinct CDR3 sequences, around 48% of them found once; the top ten carry around 25%. Sequencing used blood. The receptors originated from a man at least 80 years old in good health.

Turning to this clonotype: Possible read error: a much larger clone is one base away. V is TRBV6-5 and J is TRBJ2-6; no clear D. V was cut by 5 bases and J by 4 bases, with 9 bases left in between. The CDR3 is made up of 14 amino acids. Germline V gene lookup returns CDR1 MNHEY and CDR2 SVGAGI. The CDR3 is CASSDGAGANVLTF. The CDR3 DNA is TGTGCCAGCAGTGACGGAGCGGGGGCCAACGTCCTGACTTTC.

The chain recombines TRBV7-9 with TRBJ1-1, with unresolved D. V gave up 5 bases and J gave up 1 base, with 11 bases separating them. This CDR3 is built from 14 residues. In germline, CDR1 is SEHNR, CDR2 FQNEAQ (reference sequence). CDR3 amino acids: CASSPHAGNTEAFF. The DNA of the CDR3 is TGTGCCAGCAGCCCTCATGCAGGGAACACTGAAGCTTTCTTT.

This rearrangement joins TRBV20-1 to TRBJ2-1, with D possibly being TRBD2 (5 bases). Germline lookup yields CDR1 DFQATT and CDR2 SNEGSKA (reference sequence). V gave up 6 bases and J gave up 6 bases, with 18 bases separating them. CDR3 length equals 14 residues. For the CDR3, the DNA is TGCAGTGCCGGCGAGGGATTACCCCCCAATGAGCAGTTCTTC. This sequence encodes CSAGEGLPPNEQFF.

This chain links TRBV6-2 or TRBV6-3 with TRBJ2-7; no reliable D call. The J call is uncertain, as TRBJ2-5 better fits the DNA end. CDR3 size: 12 residues. Per germline, CDR1 MNHEY and CDR2 SVGEGT. CDR3 sequence: CASMGITETQYF. CDR3 in DNA: TGTGCCAGCATGGGGATTACGGAGACCCAGTACTTC.

This clonotype was counted a few times. V usage is TRBV6-5 and J usage is TRBJ2-1; 12 bases line up with TRBD2. This CDR3 comprises 15 residues. J was trimmed by 8 bases and V by 8 bases; bases with no gene match: 10. Looked up from germline, CDR1 is MNHEY and CDR2 is SVGAGI. CDR3 sequence (DNA): TGTGCCAGCGTGGCCCTGACTAGCGGGAGCTATGAGCAGTTCTTC. Protein: CASVALTSGSYEQFF.

This chain joins TRBV6-2 or TRBV6-3 and TRBJ2-7, with D possibly matching TRBD2 (5 bases). V lost 6 bases to trimming and J lost 0 bases, with 12 bases between them. The CDR3 sequence is 14 residues long. The germline V gene encodes CDR1 MNHEY and CDR2 SVGEGT. Here the CDR3 DNA reads TGTGCCAGCAGAGTAACGGGGAGCTCCTACGAGCAGTACTTC. This translates into CASRVTGSSYEQYF.

Only a few counts were recorded for this clonotype. The chain has TRBV9 and TRBJ1-4; D gene uncertain. Trimming took 0 bases from V and 0 from J, leaving 6 bases between them. CDR1 and CDR2 from the germline V gene are SGDLS and YYNGEE. This CDR3 spans 15 amino acids. The CDR3 nucleotides are TGTGCCAGCAGCGTAGGGGCAGCAACTAATGAAAAACTGTTTTTT. It is translated as CASSVGAATNEKLFF.

There are a few counts of this clonotype. J is TRBJ2-7 and V is TRBV7-2; 7 nucleotides agree with TRBD2. CDR3 size: 15 residues. The germline V gene encodes CDR1 SGHTA and CDR2 FQGNSA. The V gene end was trimmed by 2 bases and the J gene end by 7 bases; junction bases not matched to a gene: 11. The CDR3 DNA sequence: TGTGCCAGCAGCTTAAGCGGGGCGGGAGCACGGGAGCAGTACTTC. Translation gives CASSLSGAGAREQYF.

As concerns this clonotype: With a much larger clone just one base away, this may be a read error. The CDR3 coding sequence is TGTGCCAGCAAGAGAACGGGACAGAGTCTCTACAAGCAGTACTTC. Translation gives CASKRTGQSLYKQYF. The chain joins TRBV6-5 to TRBJ2-7; 7 positions agree with TRBD1. Germline CDR1 is MNHEY and CDR2 is SVGAGI. This CDR3 spans 15 amino acids.

In its sample, this clonotype was seen a few times. The chain recombines TRBV5-1 with TRBJ2-3, with 12 positions matching TRBD2. V was clipped by 8 bases and J by 0 bases; unmatched bases: 10. This CDR3 spans 17 amino acids. CDR1 and CDR2 (germline): SGHRS, YFSETQ. This CDR3 is CASSGLAGSSSTDTQYF. The CDR3, as DNA: TGCGCCAGTAGCGGACTAGCGGGATCTTCTAGCACAGATACGCAGTATTTT.

The J gene is TRBJ2-5, the V gene TRBV15; D unclear. The germline gives CDR1 LNHNV, CDR2 YYDKDF (reference sequence). Trimming shortened V by 0 bases and J by 7 bases, and 9 bases separated the two germline ends. The CDR3 is made up of 13 amino acids. CDR3 nucleotide sequence: TGTGCCACCAGCAGAGATCAGGAGTGGACCCAGTACTTC. It translates to CATSRDQEWTQYF.

This clonotype appeared a single time. The chain is built from TRBV5-1 and TRBJ2-3; 10 bases are a match to TRBD2. Trimming cost V 5 bases and J 6 bases; bases outside gene matches: 9. CDR3 length equals 15 residues. Germline-derived CDR1 and CDR2 are SGHRS and YFSETQ. CDR3 residues: CASRESGRVEDTQYF. The CDR3 bases are TGCGCCAGCAGGGAGAGCGGGAGGGTCGAGGATACGCAGTATTTT.

The chain couples TRBV4-3 to TRBJ1-5; maybe TRBD1 (5 bases). The germline V gene encodes CDR1 LGHNA and CDR2 YSLEER. The CDR3 covers 15 residues. The V and J ends lost 0 bases and 10 bases respectively, with 16 bases between them. The CDR3 here is CASSQDIPGTGPQHF. CDR3 nucleotide sequence: TGCGCCAGCAGCCAAGATATACCAGGGACTGGCCCCCAGCATTTT.

CDR3 in amino acids: CASSASGMYEQYF. In nucleotides, the CDR3 is TGTGCCAGCAGTGCCTCGGGAATGTACGAGCAGTACTTC. The rearrangement uses TRBV6-2 or TRBV6-3 and TRBJ2-7; D possibly corresponds to TRBD2 (5 bases). Germline V CDR1 and CDR2: MNHEY, SVGEGT. CDR3 length equals 13 residues. V lost 5 bases to trimming and J lost 4 bases, with 12 bases between them.

The chain uses TRBV7-2 and TRBJ2-5, with D perhaps matching TRBD1 or TRBD2 (5 bases each). The J call is doubtful: the DNA matches TRBJ2-7 better. This CDR3 is 15 amino acids long. Germline V lookup: CDR1 SGHTA, CDR2 FQGNSA. In nucleotides, the CDR3 is TGTGCCAGCAGCTTAGGAGGGACGGCCGCCTACGAGCAGTACTTC. It specifies CASSLGGTAAYEQYF.